This TCR beta chain was obtained from a study of T cell clones after liver transplantation. The CDR3 runs 15 residues. The ends lost 10 bases at V and 6 bases at J; junction bases unmatched: 13. Germline CDR1 reads MDHEN; CDR2 reads SYDVKM. Details on this clone: The target antigen is unknown.

Generated by immunoSEQ multiplex PCR, the TCRdb table keeps only in-frame clones and is missing some. Of around 110,000 clones in the sample, less than 95% are singletons; the top ten hold more than 0.8%. The study, taken as a whole, reports: Rather than being deleted, graft donor-reactive T cells may have moved into the graft.

This clonotype was sampled from a human patient who received a liver transplant. Some T cells may be transferred from the graft donor. The rearrangement uses TRBV28 and TRBJ1-5; 9 bases line up with TRBD1. The sequenced sample was CD4+ T cells from blood, obtained 12 months after liver transplant. For the CDR3, the DNA is TGTGCCACCCTCAAGGACAGGGGAGGTGGTCAGCCCCAGCATTTT. Translation: CATLKDRGGGQPQHF. The complete variable domain, with remaining parts taken from reference TRBV28 and TRBJ1-5, reads DVKVTQSSRYLVKRTGEKVFLECVQDMDHENMFWYRQDPGLGLRLIYFSYDVKMKEKGDIPEGYSVSREKKERFSLILESASTNQTSMYLCATLKDRGGGQPQHFGDGTRLSIL.